These 5 T cell receptor beta chains originate from one sample sequenced in a study of blood T cell repertoires in COVID-19. Data came from immunoSEQ multiplex PCR; TCRdb stores just in-frame clones and leaves some out. The sample consists of tens of thousands of clones, roughly 76% of them appearing once. Sequencing was done on a sample of peripheral blood. Receptor source: a man aged 80 or over with COVID-19, enrolled during active disease.

This rearrangement joins TRBV6-2 or TRBV6-3 to TRBJ1-1; no reliable D call. V was trimmed by 2 bases and J by 4 bases, leaving 8 bases between them. CDR3 length: 13 residues. Germline V lookup: CDR1 MNHEY, CDR2 SVGEGT. For the CDR3, the DNA is TGTGCCAGCAGTTACCTATTAACCACTGAAGCTTTCTTT. This translates into CASSYLLTTEAFF.

The J gene is TRBJ2-4, the V gene TRBV5-6; 10 nucleotides align to TRBD2. CDR1 and CDR2 (germline): SGHDT, YYEEEE. Trimming took 5 bases from V and 1 from J; bases not matched to a gene: 9. The CDR3 is 17 amino acids. CDR3 bases: TGTGCCAGCAGTTACACTAGTAGCGGGAGGGCCAAAAACATTCAGTACTTC. It translates to CASSYTSSGRAKNIQYF.

The chain's CDR3 is CASTPTRQGTDTQYF. The DNA for the CDR3 is TGTGCCAGCACCCCCACTCGACAAGGCACAGATACGCAGTATTTT. The chain joins TRBV6-6 to TRBJ2-3; D is unclear. Germline V gene sequence: CDR1 MNHNY, CDR2 SVGAGI (reference sequence). This CDR3 region has 15 residues. V was cut by 7 bases and J by 1 base, with 15 bases left in between.

The chain couples TRBV24-1 to TRBJ2-3; 11 nucleotides line up with TRBD2. J gave up 2 bases and V 3 bases, and 6 bases lay outside the gene matches. The CDR3 has 17 amino acids. Germline lookup yields CDR1 KGHDR and CDR2 SFDVKD. In DNA form, the CDR3 reads TGTGCCACCAGTGATACCAGACTAGCGGGGAACACAGATACGCAGTATTTT. Amino acids: CATSDTRLAGNTDTQYF.

The rearrangement joins TRBV30 to TRBJ1-5; possibly TRBD1 for D (6 bases). In germline, CDR1 is GTSNPN, CDR2 SVGIG (reference sequence). The V end was cut by 1 base, the J end by 4 bases, with 8 bases between. The CDR3 length is 13 residues. Here the CDR3 reads CAWSDRVNQPQHF. The CDR3 DNA follows: TGTGCCTGGAGTGACAGGGTTAATCAGCCCCAGCATTTT.